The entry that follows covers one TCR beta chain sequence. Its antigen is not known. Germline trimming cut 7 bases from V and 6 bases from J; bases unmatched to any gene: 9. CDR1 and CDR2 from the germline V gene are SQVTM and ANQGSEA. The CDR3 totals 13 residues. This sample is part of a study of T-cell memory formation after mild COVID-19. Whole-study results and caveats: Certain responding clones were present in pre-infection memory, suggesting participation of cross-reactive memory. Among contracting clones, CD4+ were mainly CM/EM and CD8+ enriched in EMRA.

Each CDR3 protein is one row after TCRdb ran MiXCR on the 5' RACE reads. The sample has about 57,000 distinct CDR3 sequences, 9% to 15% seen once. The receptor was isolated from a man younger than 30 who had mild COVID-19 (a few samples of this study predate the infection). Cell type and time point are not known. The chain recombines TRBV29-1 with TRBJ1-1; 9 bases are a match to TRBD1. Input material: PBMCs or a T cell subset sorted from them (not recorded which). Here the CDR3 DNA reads TGCAGCGCCGAAAAACAGGGGGCGTCTGAAGCTTTCTTT. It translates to CSAEKQGASEAFF.